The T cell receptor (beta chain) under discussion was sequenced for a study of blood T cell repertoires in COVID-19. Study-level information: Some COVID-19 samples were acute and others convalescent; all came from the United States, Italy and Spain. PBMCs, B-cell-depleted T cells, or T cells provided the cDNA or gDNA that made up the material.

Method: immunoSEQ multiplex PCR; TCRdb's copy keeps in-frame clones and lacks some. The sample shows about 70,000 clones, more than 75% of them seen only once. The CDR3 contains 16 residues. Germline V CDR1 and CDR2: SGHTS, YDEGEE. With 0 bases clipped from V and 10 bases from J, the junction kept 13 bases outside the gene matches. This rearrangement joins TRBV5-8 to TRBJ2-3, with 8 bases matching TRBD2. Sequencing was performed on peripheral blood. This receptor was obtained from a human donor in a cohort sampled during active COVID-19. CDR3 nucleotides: TGTGCCAGCAGCTTGGACGCAGACCCCACGGGAGGGGCGCAGTATTTT. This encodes CASSLDADPTGGAQYF.